The 18 T cell receptor beta chains below come from one sample, sequenced in a study of regulatory T cells in long-lasting Graves disease. Documented time point: newly diagnosed GD, antithyroid drugs for less than 3 months. PBMC RNA served as the TCR library source. In building TCR beta libraries, iRepertoire HTBI primers were used together with Arm-PCR of CDR3 regions. MiXCR was run by TCRdb on the multiplex PCR reads, yielding one entry per CDR3 protein. The sample has 400,000 to 500,000 distinct CDR3 sequences; less than 20% are singletons. The data also belong to a second study, concerning T cells in Graves' hyperthyroidism and ophthalmopathy.

The starting material was peripheral blood mononuclear cells (PBMCs), obtained at new diagnosis, from a patient treated with antithyroid drugs. The receptors derive from a woman aged 25 to 45 with Graves disease.

The CDR3 nucleotides read TGTGCCAGCATCCGTGGGGGACAGGGTTCGGAGCAGTTCTTC. It codes for CASIRGGQGSEQFF. The chain recombines TRBV6-1 with TRBJ2-1, with 9 bases matching TRBD1. The CDR3 consists of 14 residues. J lost 10 bases, V lost 7 bases, and 11 bases had no gene match. Germline V lookup: CDR1 MNHNS, CDR2 SASEGT.

This clonotype was observed a handful of times. This chain links TRBV12-3 or TRBV12-4 with TRBJ1-2; D ambiguous. This CDR3 has 14 residues. Trimming took 2 bases from V and 7 from J, leaving 14 bases between them. CDR3: CASSLRKLEGGYTF. The CDR3 region has the DNA TGTGCCAGCAGTTTAAGGAAACTGGAGGGTGGCTACACCTTC.

This clonotype was detected ten times or more. CDR3 residues: CSASGQGYGETQYF. As DNA, the CDR3 is TGCAGTGCTAGCGGACAGGGGTATGGGGAGACCCAGTACTTC. V is TRBV20-1 and J is TRBJ2-5, with 9 bases identical to TRBD1. V was pared by 3 bases and J by 5 bases, with 7 bases of the junction left unmatched. The CDR3 length is 14 residues. CDR1 and CDR2 (germline): DFQATT, SNEGSKA (reference sequence).

A few counts support this clonotype. CDR3 residues: CASARLQETQYF. The DNA of the CDR3 is TGTGCCAGCGCAAGACTTCAAGAGACCCAGTACTTC. The rearrangement uses TRBV6-1 and TRBJ2-5; D call uncertain. The V end was cut by 8 bases, the J end by 2 bases, with 9 bases between. Germline CDR1 is MNHNS and CDR2 is SASEGT. CDR3 length: 12 residues.

This clonotype was counted ten times or more. This rearrangement joins TRBV28 to TRBJ2-4; TRBD1 is a possible D gene (5 bases). Germline V CDR1 and CDR2: MDHEN, SYDVKM. This CDR3 region has 13 residues. V lost 4 bases, J lost 8 bases, and 12 bases lay in between. The CDR3 region has the DNA TGTGCCAGCAGTTCCAGGGTTAAAGACATTCAGTACTTC. Protein sequence: CASSSRVKDIQYF. Together with reference TRBV28 and TRBJ2-4, the CDR3 gives the full variable domain: DVKVTQSSRYLVKRTGEKVFLECVQDMDHENMFWYRQDPGLGLRLIYFSYDVKMKEKGDIPEGYSVSREKKERFSLILESASTNQTSMYLCASSSRVKDIQYFGAGTRLSVL.

The J gene is TRBJ2-7, the V gene TRBV12-3 or TRBV12-4; D uncertain. There are 11 residues in the CDR3. Trimming removed 8 bases at V and 5 bases at J, with 10 bases between. The chain's CDR3 is CASGLSDEQYF. CDR3 bases: TGTGCCAGCGGGCTCTCGGACGAGCAGTACTTC.

The sample holds a few counts of this clonotype. The V and J genes are TRBV4-1 and TRBJ2-5; D may be TRBD1 (7 bases). Deletions cut 0 bases from V and 5 bases from J, with 16 bases between. The CDR3 is 16 residues long. Germline CDR1 reads MGHRA; CDR2 reads YSYEKL. CDR3 bases: TGCGCCAGCAGCCAAGATGGAGGGGGCCCCGGTGAGACCCAGTACTTC. Residues: CASSQDGGGPGETQYF.

As to this clonotype: A read error is possible here, since a much larger clone lies one base away. V and J are TRBV6-2 or TRBV6-3 and TRBJ2-7, with D tentatively TRBD2 (6 bases). This CDR3 contains 15 residues. Trimming removed 2 bases at V and 1 base at J, with 12 bases between. Germline CDR1 is MNHEY and CDR2 is SVGEGT. The CDR3 DNA follows: TGTGCCAGCAGTTACACCAGCGGGTATTCCTACGAGCAGTACTTC. Translation: CASSYTSGYSYEQYF.

To note about this clonotype: A much larger clone sits a single nucleotide away, making a read error possible. V is TRBV6-2 or TRBV6-3 and J is TRBJ2-7, with TRBD2 matching over 12 bases. CDR3 length equals 16 residues. Germline CDR1 is MNHEY and CDR2 is SVGEGT. CDR3 sequence (DNA): TGTACCAGCAGTTACTCGACTAGCGGGAGTCCCTACGAGCAGTACTTC. It encodes CTSSYSTSGSPYEQYF.

Ten or more counts support this clonotype. V usage is TRBV12-3 or TRBV12-4 and J usage is TRBJ2-2; D remains ambiguous. This CDR3 is built from 14 residues. V was cut by 8 bases and J by 3 bases, with 13 bases left in between. The chain's CDR3 is CASLGSRHTGELFF. CDR3 sequence (DNA): TGTGCCAGCCTTGGCTCAAGGCACACCGGGGAGCTGTTTTTT.

This sequence joins TRBV10-2 and TRBJ2-3; 11 nucleotides align to TRBD2. V was clipped by 6 bases and J by 4 bases; unmatched bases: 6. The CDR3 extends over 15 amino acids. Germline CDR1 reads WSHSY; CDR2 reads SAAADI. DNA for the CDR3: TGCGCCAGCAGGACTAGCGGGGCCATTCCAGATACGCAGTATTTT. It specifies CASRTSGAIPDTQYF.

This clonotype appeared many times. This chain connects TRBV20-1 to TRBJ2-1; D not certain. The CDR3 is made up of 14 amino acids. CDR1 DFQATT and CDR2 SNEGSKA come from the germline V gene (reference sequence). V lost 6 bases and J 0 bases, leaving 12 bases between the germline ends. The CDR3 sequence is CSALEAISYNEQFF. Here the CDR3 DNA reads TGCAGTGCCCTAGAGGCAATCTCCTACAATGAGCAGTTCTTC.

This clonotype came up a few times. The chain links TRBV5-1 to TRBJ1-6; no clear D. The germline CDR1 and CDR2 sequences are SGHRS and YFSETQ. CDR3 size: 14 residues. Trimming removed 5 bases from V and 13 bases from J, with 19 bases in between. CDR3 region: CASRVEASPGPLHF. In nucleotides, the CDR3 is TGCGCCAGCAGGGTGGAGGCCTCTCCGGGGCCCCTCCACTTT.

On this clonotype: A read error may produce the germline difference seen at one junction end. This chain joins TRBV5-1 and TRBJ2-7, with D tentatively TRBD1 (7 bases). Germline V CDR1 and CDR2: SGHRS, YFSETQ. The CDR3 length is 17 residues. DNA of the CDR3: TGCGCCAGCAGCTTGACTATGACAGGGAGGTTCGGCTACAAGCAGTACTTC. Amino acid sequence: CASSLTMTGRFGYKQYF.

The V gene is TRBV20-1, the J gene TRBJ2-1, with 10 bases aligning to TRBD2. The germline gives CDR1 DFQATT, CDR2 SNEGSKA (reference sequence). The CDR3 is 16 amino acids. With 0 bases clipped from V and 8 bases from J, the junction kept 10 bases outside the gene matches. The CDR3 reads CSAREFASGSFDEQFF. The CDR3 DNA sequence: TGCAGTGCTAGAGAATTTGCTAGCGGGAGTTTCGATGAGCAGTTCTTC.

There are many counts of this clonotype. CDR3 in DNA: TGTGCCAGCAGAACTTCCTTGGGGTACAATGAGCAGTTCTTC. Protein: CASRTSLGYNEQFF. The rearrangement uses TRBV28 and TRBJ2-1; unclear D gene. The germline V and J ends were trimmed by 6 bases and 4 bases, with 13 bases remaining between them. The germline V gene encodes CDR1 MDHEN and CDR2 SYDVKM. This CDR3 has 14 residues. Supplemented by reference TRBV28 and TRBJ2-1, the full variable domain reads DVKVTQSSRYLVKRTGEKVFLECVQDMDHENMFWYRQDPGLGLRLIYFSYDVKMKEKGDIPEGYSVSREKKERFSLILESASTNQTSMYLCASRTSLGYNEQFFGPGTRLTVL.

This clonotype was recorded many times. The chain combines TRBV20-1 with TRBJ2-1, with 14 bases lining up with TRBD2. Germline trimming cut 6 bases from V and 7 bases from J; bases unmatched to any gene: 14. The CDR3 spans 17 residues. Germline CDR1 reads DFQATT; CDR2 reads SNEGSKA (reference sequence). In DNA form, the CDR3 reads TGCAGTGCCCTAGGGGGACTAGCGGGAGTAGTTAGTAATGAGCAGTTCTTC. This codes for CSALGGLAGVVSNEQFF.

This clonotype was seen at least ten times. CDR3 sequence (DNA): TGTGCCAGCAGCTTAGAAGGCGTGCTTGGGGGCTCCTACGAGCAGTACTTC. Protein product: CASSLEGVLGGSYEQYF. The V gene is TRBV7-9, the J gene TRBJ2-7; D is tentatively TRBD1 or TRBD2 (5 bases each). Looked up from germline, CDR1 is SEHNR and CDR2 is FQNEAQ (reference sequence). V lost 1 base and J lost 0, with 16 bases in between. The CDR3 consists of 17 residues.